In its sample, the clone carrying this TCR beta chain was seen many times. Its antigen is currently unknown. The sample comes from a study of T cells after yellow fever vaccination. Study-level background: Fractions containing few cells were prepared with SMART-Seq v4 Ultra Low Input. Study results and caveats: A large majority of primary-vaccination clones showed up again after the booster (roughly 95% CD4, around 90% CD8). Abundant clonotypes (contaminants from the bulk population) could be present in FACS-sorted repertoires.

The V gene lost 5 bases and the J gene lost 9 bases, with 10 bases spanning the gap. The CDR3 is 12 residues long. CDR1 and CDR2 from the germline V gene are SEHNR and FQNEAQ (reference sequence). They built TCR cDNA with 5'RACE template switching, a step that put in a universal primer site and UMIs. TCRdb reprocessed the 5' RACE reads via MiXCR and lists one record per CDR3 protein. The table has under 300,000 distinct CDR3 sequences, 6.5% to 8.5% seen once. The source material was CD4+ T cells sorted from PBMCs, sampled 15 days after the yellow fever booster vaccination. The chain combines TRBV7-9 with TRBJ2-2; D is undetermined. This sequence originates from a man under 40 who received the YFV17D yellow fever vaccine. The CDR3 region is CASSSAGRELFF. CDR3 DNA: TGTGCCAGCAGCAGCGCCGGTCGGGAGCTGTTTTTT.